The 13 T cell receptor beta chains given below trace back to one sample, sequenced in a study of blood T cell repertoires in COVID-19. Sequencing used immunoSEQ multiplex PCR; TCRdb keeps in-frame clones, though not all of them. The sample carries around 100,000 clones, more than 80% recorded once. Source material: peripheral blood. These receptors were obtained from a man aged 55-75 years with acute or convalescent COVID-19.

The rearrangement links TRBV5-1 to TRBJ2-1; 10 bases match TRBD2. The CDR3 contains 16 residues. V was clipped by 0 bases and J by 7 bases; unmatched bases: 7. CDR1 and CDR2 from the germline V gene are SGHRS and YFSETQ. CDR3 sequence (DNA): TGCGCCAGCAGCTTGGAGCCTAGCGGGAGAGGAAATGAGCAGTTCTTC. Amino acid sequence: CASSLEPSGRGNEQFF.

In its sample, this clone was seen once. This rearrangement joins TRBV29-1 to TRBJ2-7; TRBD2 agrees at 8 bases. Per the germline V gene, CDR1 is SQVTM and CDR2 is ANQGSEA. After removal of 6 bases from V and 0 bases from J, the junction contained 13 bases not matched to a gene. The CDR3 covers 16 residues. CDR3 loop: CSVSSRAGGPSYEQYF. In DNA, the CDR3 is TGCAGCGTGTCATCTCGGGCGGGAGGCCCCTCCTACGAGCAGTACTTC.

The chain combines TRBV4-1 with TRBJ2-1; possible D gene TRBD2, 6 bases. The CDR3 contains 17 residues. Germline V gene lookup returns CDR1 MGHRA and CDR2 YSYEKL. V dropped 1 base and J dropped 0 bases, with 13 bases sitting between them. CDR3 loop: CASSQGRGTSSYNEQFF. In DNA form, the CDR3 reads TGCGCCAGCAGCCAAGGGCGCGGGACCAGCTCCTACAATGAGCAGTTCTTC.

J is TRBJ2-5 and V is TRBV2; D possibly corresponds to TRBD1 (5 bases). The CDR3 spans 14 residues. The germline CDR1 and CDR2 sequences are SNHLY and FYNNEI. Trimming cost V 7 bases and J 1 base, with 13 bases left between them. The CDR3 spells CASNRQGIQETQYF. For the CDR3, the DNA is TGTGCCAGCAATAGGCAGGGTATCCAAGAGACCCAGTACTTC.

The genes are TRBV7-2 and TRBJ1-3; 9 nucleotides align to TRBD1. The V gene's germline CDR1 is SGHTA and CDR2 FQGNSA. Trimming at V came to 5 bases and at J to 3 bases, leaving 5 bases not matched to a gene. This CDR3 is built from 15 residues. The DNA of the CDR3 is TGTGCCAGCAGCGAACAGGGGGCGCTTGGAAACACCATATATTTT. It codes for CASSEQGALGNTIYF.

This chain joins TRBV24-1 and TRBJ1-1, with a weak D call TRBD1 (6 bases). The CDR3 sequence is 13 residues long. Germline V CDR1 and CDR2: KGHDR, SFDVKD. Trimming took 7 bases from V and 1 from J, leaving 9 bases between them. Here the CDR3 reads CATRGQWNTEAFF. CDR3 nucleotides: TGTGCCACCAGGGGACAATGGAACACTGAAGCTTTCTTT.

CDR3: CASSRGGDTDTQYF. CDR3 nucleotide sequence: TGTGCCAGCAGCAGGGGCGGGGACACAGATACGCAGTATTTT. This chain uses TRBV9 with TRBJ2-3; the D gene is possibly TRBD2 (6 bases). V was cut by 4 bases and J by 2 bases, with 11 bases left in between. CDR1 is SGDLS, CDR2 YYNGEE, per germline. The CDR3 covers 14 residues.

The chain couples TRBV5-4 to TRBJ2-5, with a possible D match to TRBD1 (5 bases). CDR1 is SGHNT, CDR2 YYREEE, per germline (reference sequence). The CDR3 spans 15 residues. V dropped 0 bases and J dropped 2 bases, with 11 bases sitting between them. Here the CDR3 reads CASSLGGQGQETQYF. The CDR3 region has the DNA TGTGCCAGCAGCTTGGGGGGTCAGGGACAAGAGACCCAGTACTTC.

This clone was detected a few times. This sequence joins TRBV6-8 and TRBJ1-1; D ambiguous. V dropped 8 bases and J dropped 6 bases, with 10 bases sitting between them. CDR1 and CDR2 (germline): MNHGY, SAAAGT. This CDR3 contains 11 residues. CDR3 residues: CASAGRAEAFF. CDR3 DNA: TGTGCCAGCGCGGGCCGGGCTGAAGCTTTCTTT.

V and J are TRBV11-2 and TRBJ1-3; tentatively, D is TRBD1 (6 bases). The CDR3 has 15 residues. Germline CDR1 SGHAT, CDR2 FQNNGV. V lost 3 bases to trimming and J lost 2 bases, with 11 bases between them. CDR3 DNA sequence: TGTGCCAGCAGCTTCAGCCAGGGGACTGGAAACACCATATATTTT. It translates to CASSFSQGTGNTIYF.

This clone occurred a few times. The V and J genes are TRBV20-1 and TRBJ1-5; D call uncertain. The CDR3 extends over 14 amino acids. Germline-derived CDR1 and CDR2 are DFQATT and SNEGSKA (reference sequence). Trimming took off 3 bases at V and 1 base at J, with 10 bases between the two ends. CDR3 region: CSASGPGSNQPQHF. Written as DNA, the CDR3 is TGCAGTGCTAGTGGACCGGGGAGCAATCAGCCCCAGCATTTT.

The chain is built from TRBV19 and TRBJ1-3; perhaps TRBD1 as D (5 bases). The CDR3 consists of 16 residues. Between the trimmed V and J ends, which lost 1 base and 4 bases, there was a span of 14 bases. Germline-derived CDR1 and CDR2 are LNHDA and SQIVND (reference sequence). CDR3 nucleotides: TGTGCCAGTAGTATAGGAGCCGGGACTACCGGAAACACCATATATTTT. Protein: CASSIGAGTTGNTIYF. Full variable domain (missing parts from reference TRBV19 and TRBJ1-3): DGGITQSPKYLFRKEGQNVTLSCEQNLNHDAMYWYRQDPGQGLRLIYYSQIVNDFQKGDIAEGYSVSREKKESFPLTVTSAQKNPTAFYLCASSIGAGTTGNTIYFGEGSWLTVV.

In DNA, the CDR3 is TGTGCCACCAGGACTAGCGGGAGGGGGGGCGTTTCGGATGAGCAGTTCTTC. Its protein is CATRTSGRGGVSDEQFF. The gene calls are TRBV24-1 and TRBJ2-1; 14 nucleotides agree with TRBD2. V shed 7 bases, J shed 8 bases, and the junction held 12 bases outside the gene matches. Germline loops: CDR1 KGHDR, CDR2 SFDVKD. The length of the CDR3 is 17 residues.